This T cell receptor beta chain derives from a study of T cells after yellow fever vaccination. Looking at the study overall: When fractions had low cell numbers, they were prepared with SMART-Seq v4 Ultra Low Input. Findings and caveats of the study: Across the CD4 and CD8 compartments, a small share of clonotypes was present in both. At 95% to 98% for CD4 and approximately 88% for CD8, most primary-vaccination clones showed up again after the booster.

CDR1 is ENHRY, CDR2 SYGVKD, per germline. Trimming removed 2 bases at V and 6 bases at J, with 13 bases between. The CDR3 extends over 15 amino acids. This clonotype was picked up many times. Its target is unknown. TCRdb reanalysed the 5' RACE reads using MiXCR and keeps one entry per CDR3 protein. This sample has about 330,000 distinct CDR3 sequences, with roughly 4.3% found just once. This receptor was obtained from a man aged 18 to 29 who received the YFV17D yellow fever vaccine. The sample here was PBMCs, taken 5 days after the yellow fever booster vaccination. The chain has TRBV10-3 and TRBJ1-4; D gene unclear. The CDR3 DNA sequence: TGTGCCATCAGTGAGGCTGACGGCCCATATGAAAAACTGTTTTTT. This translates into CAISEADGPYEKLFF.